These 17 T cell receptor beta chains were all obtained from the same sample, sequenced in a study of vaccination effects on CD4 cells after COVID-19. For these TCRs, the target antigens are not known. Before any sequencing was done, the ViraFEST assay used viral peptide pools to expand antigen-specific CD4+ T cells. Between days 9 and 10 of culture, CD4+ T cells were separated out. Testing of the vaccine recipients showed negative nucleocapsid antibodies and no prior SARS-CoV-2 infection. TCRdb keeps only in-frame clones here, not all; method: immunoSEQ multiplex PCR. The table shows around 25,000 clones, with approximately 72% occurring only once. The sample was CD4+ T cells from PBMCs cultured with SARS-CoV-2 spike peptides, taken before COVID-19 vaccination. The receptor set was obtained from a human donor who received a COVID-19 vaccine.

The rearrangement links TRBV19 to TRBJ1-2, with D possibly TRBD1 on 5 matching bases. The length of the CDR3 is 14 residues. The germline gives CDR1 LNHDA, CDR2 SQIVND (reference sequence). Deletions cut 7 bases from V and 7 bases from J, with 19 bases between. CDR3 sequence: CASIETGAPFGYTF. In nucleotides, the CDR3 is TGTGCCAGTATAGAAACCGGGGCGCCTTTTGGCTACACCTTC. The complete variable domain, with remaining parts taken from reference TRBV19 and TRBJ1-2, reads DGGITQSPKYLFRKEGQNVTLSCEQNLNHDAMYWYRQDPGQGLRLIYYSQIVNDFQKGDIAEGYSVSREKKESFPLTVTSAQKNPTAFYLCASIETGAPFGYTFGSGTRLTVV.

The chain employs TRBV4-2 and TRBJ1-1; maybe TRBD1 (5 bases). This CDR3 region has 16 residues. Germline lookup yields CDR1 LGHNA and CDR2 YNFKEQ. The germline V and J ends were trimmed by 0 bases and 1 base, with 12 bases remaining between them. The CDR3 protein is CASSQDVGTGNTEAFF. In DNA form, the CDR3 reads TGTGCCAGCAGCCAAGATGTGGGAACAGGGAACACTGAAGCTTTCTTT.

This clone has a handful of counts. J is TRBJ1-1 and V is TRBV4-1; D remains ambiguous. Germline loops: CDR1 MGHRA, CDR2 YSYEKL. The V end lost 0 bases, the J end lost 4 bases, and 12 bases lay between the germline ends. There are 15 residues in the CDR3. CDR3 nucleotides: TGCGCCAGCAGCCAAGAAAGGGCTGTTACCACTGAAGCTTTCTTT. This sequence encodes CASSQERAVTTEAFF.

This sequence joins TRBV5-4 and TRBJ2-1; 9 nucleotides match TRBD1. This CDR3 comprises 15 residues. Germline V gene data show CDR1 as SGHNT and CDR2 as YYREEE (reference sequence). After removal of 4 bases from V and 6 bases from J, the junction contained 8 bases not matched to a gene. The CDR3 coding sequence is TGTGCCAGCAGCCTTACAGGGGGCGGGGGCAATGAGCAGTTCTTC. Translated: CASSLTGGGGNEQFF.

This clone was observed a handful of times. The chain employs TRBV5-1 and TRBJ2-1, with 7 nucleotides matching TRBD2. The CDR3 sequence is 13 residues long. From germline, CDR1 is SGHRS and CDR2 YFSETQ. The ends lost 1 base at V and 13 bases at J; junction bases unmatched: 8. CDR3 amino acids: CASSLKGGRGQFF. The CDR3 DNA reads as TGCGCCAGCAGCTTGAAGGGAGGGAGGGGACAGTTCTTC.

This clone was detected only a few times. The chain carries TRBV6-5 and TRBJ1-5; D is uncertain. Germline CDR1 reads MNHEY; CDR2 reads SVGAGI. Trimming left V 6 bases short and J 0 bases short, with 3 bases between. The CDR3 sequence is 12 residues long. CDR3 DNA: TGTGCCAGCAGCGATAGCAATCAGCCCCAGCATTTT. Its protein product is CASSDSNQPQHF.

The J gene is TRBJ1-4, the V gene TRBV19; D is ambiguous. CDR1 and CDR2 from the germline V gene are LNHDA and SQIVND (reference sequence). Trimming stripped 3 bases from V and 10 bases from J, with 15 bases between. This CDR3 spans 14 amino acids. CDR3 in amino acids: CASSIGPVSRKLFF. As DNA, the CDR3 is TGTGCCAGTAGTATCGGCCCAGTCTCTCGAAAACTGTTTTTT.

This chain joins TRBV6-4 and TRBJ2-1, with D perhaps matching TRBD2 (6 bases). This CDR3 has 14 amino acids. Germline loops: CDR1 MRHNA, CDR2 SNTAGT. V was cut by 2 bases and J by 1 base, with 6 bases left in between. CDR3 loop: CASSDAGSYNEQFF. The CDR3, as DNA: TGTGCCAGCAGTGACGCGGGGTCCTACAATGAGCAGTTCTTC.

The CDR3 DNA reads as TGTGCCAGCAGGAATCGGGGGGCCGGGAATCAGCCCCAGCATTTT. Its protein product is CASRNRGAGNQPQHF. The rearrangement joins TRBV6-5 to TRBJ1-5, with D perhaps TRBD1 (6 bases). V lost 6 bases and J 4 bases, leaving 16 bases between the germline ends. This CDR3 has 15 residues. Germline CDR1 MNHEY, CDR2 SVGAGI.

The rearrangement joins TRBV24-1 to TRBJ2-2, with D perhaps being TRBD1 or TRBD2 (5 bases each). CDR3 length: 16 amino acids. V dropped 4 bases and J dropped 7 bases, with 18 bases sitting between them. CDR1 and CDR2 from the germline V gene are KGHDR and SFDVKD. The CDR3 spells CATSESGTLLGGELFF. The CDR3 DNA is TGTGCCACCAGTGAATCCGGGACCCTTTTAGGCGGGGAGCTGTTTTTT.

The V and J genes are TRBV27 and TRBJ2-7; 8 nucleotides align to TRBD2. The germline CDR1 and CDR2 sequences are MNHEY and SMNVEV (reference sequence). Trimming took 3 bases from V and 4 from J; bases not matched to a gene: 2. This CDR3 has 13 amino acids. The CDR3 coding sequence is TGTGCCAGCAGTTTGAGCGGGAGATACGAGCAGTACTTC. It yields the protein CASSLSGRYEQYF.

The chain has TRBV27 and TRBJ2-3; D is perhaps TRBD2 (5 bases). The CDR3 totals 13 residues. Per the germline V gene, CDR1 is MNHEY and CDR2 is SMNVEV (reference sequence). V was clipped by 10 bases and J by 4 bases, with 15 bases between them. DNA of the CDR3: TGTGCCACAAGGGTAGAGGGAGCAGATACGCAGTATTTT. Translated, it gives CATRVEGADTQYF.

This sequence joins TRBV19 and TRBJ2-1; no definite D call. This CDR3 has 17 amino acids. V dropped 3 bases and J dropped 1 base, with 16 bases sitting between them. Germline V gene sequence: CDR1 LNHDA, CDR2 SQIVND (reference sequence). The CDR3: CASSMYSWEGSYNEQFF. The DNA of the CDR3 is TGTGCCAGTAGTATGTATTCCTGGGAAGGGTCCTACAATGAGCAGTTCTTC.

The genes are TRBV6-5 and TRBJ1-6; 10 bases match TRBD1. Per the germline V gene, CDR1 is MNHEY and CDR2 is SVGAGI. This CDR3 has 16 residues. The J segment lost 6 bases and the V segment lost 4 bases, leaving 6 bases of the junction unmatched. The CDR3 loop reads CASSFSGTGVNSPLHF. The CDR3 bases are TGTGCCAGCAGTTTTTCCGGGACAGGGGTTAATTCACCCCTCCACTTT.

This clone was picked up a small number of times. The rearrangement uses TRBV30 and TRBJ2-2; no reliable D call. The germline CDR1 and CDR2 sequences are GTSNPN and SVGIG (reference sequence). CDR3 size: 12 residues. The germline V and J ends were trimmed by 4 bases and 6 bases, with 9 bases remaining between them. In DNA form, the CDR3 reads TGTGCCTGGACCTACGGACCCGGGGAGCTGTTTTTT. It encodes CAWTYGPGELFF.

V and J are TRBV6-1 and TRBJ2-1; 9 positions match TRBD2. CDR3 length: 16 amino acids. Trimming cost V 3 bases and J 8 bases; bases outside gene matches: 11. From germline, CDR1 is MNHNS and CDR2 SASEGT. The DNA for the CDR3 is TGTGCCAGCAGTGATCAGCGCGGGGGGGCTTGGGATGAGCAGTTCTTC. It yields the protein CASSDQRGGAWDEQFF.

The chain recombines TRBV7-2 with TRBJ1-2; TRBD1 might be the D (5 bases). Germline CDR1 is SGHTA and CDR2 is FQGNSA. Trimming took 4 bases from V and 1 from J, leaving 10 bases between them. The CDR3 has 14 amino acids. The CDR3 reads CASSSGLDNYGYTF. The CDR3 DNA reads TGTGCCAGCAGCTCAGGGCTAGATAACTATGGCTACACCTTC.